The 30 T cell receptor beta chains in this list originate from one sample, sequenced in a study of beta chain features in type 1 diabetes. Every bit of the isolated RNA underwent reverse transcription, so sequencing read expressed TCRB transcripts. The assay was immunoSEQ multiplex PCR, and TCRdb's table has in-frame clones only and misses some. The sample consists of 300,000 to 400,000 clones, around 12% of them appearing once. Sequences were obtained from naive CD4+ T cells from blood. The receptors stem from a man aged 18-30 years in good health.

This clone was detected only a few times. Here the CDR3 reads CASSSGVGGTEFF. CDR3 coding DNA: TGTGCCAGCAGTTCGGGGGTGGGAGGAACCGAGTTCTTC. The rearrangement uses TRBV28 and TRBJ2-1; a weak D match, TRBD2 (6 bases). This CDR3 spans 13 amino acids. In germline, CDR1 is MDHEN, CDR2 SYDVKM. Trimming took off 4 bases at V and 14 bases at J, with 18 bases between the two ends. Full variable domain (outside the CDR3, taken from reference TRBV28 and TRBJ2-1): DVKVTQSSRYLVKRTGEKVFLECVQDMDHENMFWYRQDPGLGLRLIYFSYDVKMKEKGDIPEGYSVSREKKERFSLILESASTNQTSMYLCASSSGVGGTEFFGPGTRLTVL.

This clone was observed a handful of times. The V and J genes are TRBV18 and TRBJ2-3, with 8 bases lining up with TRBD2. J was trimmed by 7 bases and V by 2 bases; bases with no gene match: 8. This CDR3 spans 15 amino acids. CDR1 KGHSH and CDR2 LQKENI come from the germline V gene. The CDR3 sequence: CASSPIPSGSYTQYF. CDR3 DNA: TGTGCCAGCTCACCAATACCTAGCGGGTCCTATACGCAGTATTTT. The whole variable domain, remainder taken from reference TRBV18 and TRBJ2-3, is NAGVMQNPRHLVRRRGQEARLRCSPMKGHSHVYWYRQLPEEGLKFMVYLQKENIIDESGMPKERFSAEFPKEGPSILRIQQVVRGDSAAYFCASSPIPSGSYTQYFGPGTRLTVL.

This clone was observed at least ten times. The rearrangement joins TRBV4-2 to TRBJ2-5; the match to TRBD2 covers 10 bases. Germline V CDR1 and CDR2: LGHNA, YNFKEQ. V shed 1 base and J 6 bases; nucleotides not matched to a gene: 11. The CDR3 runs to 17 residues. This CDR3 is CASSQVQRGGVVKTQYF. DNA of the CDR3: TGTGCCAGCAGCCAAGTACAGCGGGGGGGCGTGGTGAAGACCCAGTACTTC.

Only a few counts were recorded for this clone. The CDR3 loop reads CASSPPGVSKNIQYF. In nucleotides, the CDR3 is TGTGCCAGCTCTCCCCCCGGGGTGAGCAAAAACATTCAGTACTTC. This chain uses TRBV18 with TRBJ2-4; D is perhaps TRBD2 (5 bases). The CDR3 consists of 15 residues. Germline V gene lookup returns CDR1 KGHSH and CDR2 LQKENI. The ends were cut back, 6 bases at V and 3 bases at J, with 15 bases in the middle.

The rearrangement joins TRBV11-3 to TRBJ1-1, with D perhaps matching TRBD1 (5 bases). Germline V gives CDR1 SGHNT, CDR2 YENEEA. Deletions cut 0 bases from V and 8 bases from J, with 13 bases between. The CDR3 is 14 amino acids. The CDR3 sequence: CASSLESGRGEAFF. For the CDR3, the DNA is TGTGCCAGCAGCTTAGAATCAGGGCGGGGAGAAGCTTTCTTT.

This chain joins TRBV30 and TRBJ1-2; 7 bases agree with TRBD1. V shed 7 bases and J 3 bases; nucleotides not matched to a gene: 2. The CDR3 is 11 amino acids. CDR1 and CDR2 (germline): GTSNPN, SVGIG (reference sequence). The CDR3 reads CAYDRDYGYTF. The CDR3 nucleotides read TGTGCCTACGACAGGGACTATGGCTACACCTTC.

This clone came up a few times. The CDR3: CASSVAGQETQYF. The CDR3 nucleotides read TGTGCCAGCAGTGTGGCGGGCCAAGAGACCCAGTACTTC. The V gene is TRBV6-1, the J gene TRBJ2-5; D is possibly TRBD2 (5 bases). V lost 4 bases to trimming and J lost 1 base, with 7 bases between them. Per the germline V gene, CDR1 is MNHNS and CDR2 is SASEGT. This CDR3 contains 13 residues.

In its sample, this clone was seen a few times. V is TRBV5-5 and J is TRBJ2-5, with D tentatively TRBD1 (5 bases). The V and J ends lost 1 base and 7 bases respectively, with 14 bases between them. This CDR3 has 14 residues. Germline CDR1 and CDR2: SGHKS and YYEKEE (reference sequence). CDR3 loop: CASSLSQVPGTQYF. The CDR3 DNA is TGTGCCAGCAGCTTGTCACAGGTCCCTGGGACCCAGTACTTC.

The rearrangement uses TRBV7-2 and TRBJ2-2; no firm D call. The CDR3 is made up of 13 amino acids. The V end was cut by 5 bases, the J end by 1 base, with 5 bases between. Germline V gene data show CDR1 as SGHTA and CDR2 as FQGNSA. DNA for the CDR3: TGTGCCAGCAGCCCAGGGAACACCGGGGAGCTGTTTTTT. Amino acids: CASSPGNTGELFF. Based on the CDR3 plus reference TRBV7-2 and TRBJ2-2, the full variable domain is GAGVSQSPSNKVTEKGKDVELRCDPISGHTALYWYRQSLGQGLEFLIYFQGNSAPDKSGLPSDRFSAERTGGSVSTLTIQRTQQEDSAVYLCASSPGNTGELFFGEGSRLTVL.

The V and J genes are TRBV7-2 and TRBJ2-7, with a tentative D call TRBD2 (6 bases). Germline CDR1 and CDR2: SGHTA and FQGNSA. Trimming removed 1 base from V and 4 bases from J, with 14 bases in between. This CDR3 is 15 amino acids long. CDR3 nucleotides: TGTGCCAGCAGCTTAGTTCCGGGGGTGAGGTACGAGCAGTACTTC. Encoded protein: CASSLVPGVRYEQYF.

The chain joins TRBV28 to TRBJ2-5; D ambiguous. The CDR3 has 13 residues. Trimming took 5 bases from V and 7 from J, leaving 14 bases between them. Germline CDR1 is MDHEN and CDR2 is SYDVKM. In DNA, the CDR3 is TGTGCCAGCAGTCACCGACAATTCGTGACCCAGTACTTC. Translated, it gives CASSHRQFVTQYF.

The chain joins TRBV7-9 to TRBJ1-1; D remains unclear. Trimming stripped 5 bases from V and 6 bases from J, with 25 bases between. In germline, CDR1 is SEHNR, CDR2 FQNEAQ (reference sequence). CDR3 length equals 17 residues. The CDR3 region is CASSKINSGGIRPEAFF. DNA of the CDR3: TGTGCCAGCAGCAAGATTAATTCGGGAGGGATTCGTCCTGAAGCTTTCTTT.

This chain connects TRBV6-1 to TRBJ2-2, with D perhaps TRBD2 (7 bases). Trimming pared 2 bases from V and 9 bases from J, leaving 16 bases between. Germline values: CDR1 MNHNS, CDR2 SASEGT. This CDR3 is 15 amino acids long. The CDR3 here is CASSERGGIIRELFF. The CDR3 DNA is TGTGCCAGCAGTGAAAGGGGGGGGATCATCCGGGAGCTGTTTTTT.

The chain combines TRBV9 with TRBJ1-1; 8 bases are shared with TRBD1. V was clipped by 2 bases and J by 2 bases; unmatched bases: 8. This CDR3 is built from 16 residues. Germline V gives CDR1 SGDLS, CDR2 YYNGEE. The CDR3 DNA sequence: TGTGCCAGCAGCGTCGGGCAGGGGGCAGGTAACACTGAAGCTTTCTTT. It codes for CASSVGQGAGNTEAFF.

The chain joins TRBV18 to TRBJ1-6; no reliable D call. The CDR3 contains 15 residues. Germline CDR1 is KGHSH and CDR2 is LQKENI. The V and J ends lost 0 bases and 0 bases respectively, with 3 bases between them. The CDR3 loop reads CASSPPYSYNSPLHF. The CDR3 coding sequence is TGTGCCAGCTCACCACCCTACTCCTATAATTCACCCCTCCACTTT.

The CDR3 sequence is CASSLRGVEKLFF. The CDR3 nucleotides are TGTGCCAGCAGCTTACGAGGCGTTGAAAAACTGTTTTTT. The chain uses TRBV7-8 and TRBJ1-4; D call uncertain. Germline values: CDR1 SGHVS, CDR2 FQNEAQ. V dropped 2 bases and J dropped 7 bases, with 8 bases sitting between them. The CDR3 is 13 residues long.

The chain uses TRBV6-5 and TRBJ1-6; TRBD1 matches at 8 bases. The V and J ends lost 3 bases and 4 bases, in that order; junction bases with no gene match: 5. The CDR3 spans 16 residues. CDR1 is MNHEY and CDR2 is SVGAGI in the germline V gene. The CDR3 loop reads CASSYLGQGYNSPLHF. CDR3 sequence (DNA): TGTGCCAGCAGTTATCTCGGACAGGGATATAATTCACCCCTCCACTTT.

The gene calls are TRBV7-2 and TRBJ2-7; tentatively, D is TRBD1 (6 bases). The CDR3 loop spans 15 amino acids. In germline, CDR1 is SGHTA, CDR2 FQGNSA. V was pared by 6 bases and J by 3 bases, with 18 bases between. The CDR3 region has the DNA TGTGCCAGCAGGTTACAGGGTTCTCTAGACTACGAGCAGTACTTC. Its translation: CASRLQGSLDYEQYF. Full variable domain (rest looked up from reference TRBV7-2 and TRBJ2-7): GAGVSQSPSNKVTEKGKDVELRCDPISGHTALYWYRQSLGQGLEFLIYFQGNSAPDKSGLPSDRFSAERTGGSVSTLTIQRTQQEDSAVYLCASRLQGSLDYEQYFGPGTRLTVT.

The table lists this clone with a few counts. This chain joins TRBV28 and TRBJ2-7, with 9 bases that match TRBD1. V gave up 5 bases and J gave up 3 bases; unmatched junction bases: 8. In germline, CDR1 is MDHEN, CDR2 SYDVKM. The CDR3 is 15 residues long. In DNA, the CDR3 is TGTGCCAGCAGTGGGACCGGGACAGGGAACTACGAGCAGTACTTC. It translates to CASSGTGTGNYEQYF.

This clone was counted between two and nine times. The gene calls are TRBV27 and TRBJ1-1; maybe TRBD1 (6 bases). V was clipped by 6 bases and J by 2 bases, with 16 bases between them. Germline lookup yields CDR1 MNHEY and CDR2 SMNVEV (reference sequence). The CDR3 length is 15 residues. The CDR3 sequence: CASSSLGQTNTEAFF. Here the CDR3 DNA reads TGTGCCAGCAGCAGCCTCGGACAGACCAACACTGAAGCTTTCTTT.

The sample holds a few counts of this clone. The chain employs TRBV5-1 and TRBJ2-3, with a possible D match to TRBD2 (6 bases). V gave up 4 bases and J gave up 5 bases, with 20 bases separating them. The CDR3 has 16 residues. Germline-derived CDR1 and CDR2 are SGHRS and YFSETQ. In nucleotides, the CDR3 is TGCGCCAGCAGCGGACTAACGGGGGAACGGGGAGATACGCAGTATTTT. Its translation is CASSGLTGERGDTQYF.

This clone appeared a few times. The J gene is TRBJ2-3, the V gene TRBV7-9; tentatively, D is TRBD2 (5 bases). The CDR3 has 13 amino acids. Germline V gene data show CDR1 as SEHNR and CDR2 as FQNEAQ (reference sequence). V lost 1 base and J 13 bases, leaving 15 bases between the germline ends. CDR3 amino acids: CASSLVSRQEEYF. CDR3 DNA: TGTGCCAGCAGCTTAGTTTCCCGGCAGGAGGAGTATTTT.

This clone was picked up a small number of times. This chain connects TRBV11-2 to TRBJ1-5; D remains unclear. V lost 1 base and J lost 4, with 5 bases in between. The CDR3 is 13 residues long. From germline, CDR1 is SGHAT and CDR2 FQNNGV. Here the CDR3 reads CASSLARNQPQHF. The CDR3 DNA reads TGTGCCAGCAGCTTAGCCCGTAATCAGCCCCAGCATTTT.

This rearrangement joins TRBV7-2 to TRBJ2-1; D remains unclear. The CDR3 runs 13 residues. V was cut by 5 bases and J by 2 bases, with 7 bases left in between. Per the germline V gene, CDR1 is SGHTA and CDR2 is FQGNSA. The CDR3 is CASSPSTYNEQFF. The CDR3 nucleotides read TGTGCCAGCAGCCCGAGCACCTACAATGAGCAGTTCTTC. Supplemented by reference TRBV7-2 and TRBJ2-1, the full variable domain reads GAGVSQSPSNKVTEKGKDVELRCDPISGHTALYWYRQSLGQGLEFLIYFQGNSAPDKSGLPSDRFSAERTGGSVSTLTIQRTQQEDSAVYLCASSPSTYNEQFFGPGTRLTVL.

Here the CDR3 reads CASSLGQGYSGYTF. For the CDR3, the DNA is TGCGCCAGCAGCTTGGGACAGGGGTATTCCGGCTACACCTTC. The chain combines TRBV5-1 with TRBJ1-2, with 8 bases lining up with TRBD1. The CDR3 runs to 14 residues. The germline gives CDR1 SGHRS, CDR2 YFSETQ. Germline trimming cut 0 bases from V and 8 bases from J; bases unmatched to any gene: 6.

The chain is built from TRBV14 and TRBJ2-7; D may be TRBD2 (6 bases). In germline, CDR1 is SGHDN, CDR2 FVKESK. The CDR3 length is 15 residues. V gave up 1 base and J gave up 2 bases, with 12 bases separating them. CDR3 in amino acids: CASSQVGGIAYEQYF. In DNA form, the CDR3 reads TGTGCCAGCAGCCAAGTTGGGGGGATTGCCTACGAGCAGTACTTC.

Here the CDR3 DNA reads TGTGCCAGCAGTCTAATTTCCGGCTACACCTTC. It is translated as CASSLISGYTF. The V and J genes are TRBV28 and TRBJ1-2; D remains ambiguous. Germline CDR1 and CDR2: MDHEN and SYDVKM. This CDR3 has 11 amino acids. V lost 5 bases, J lost 8 bases, and 9 bases lay in between.

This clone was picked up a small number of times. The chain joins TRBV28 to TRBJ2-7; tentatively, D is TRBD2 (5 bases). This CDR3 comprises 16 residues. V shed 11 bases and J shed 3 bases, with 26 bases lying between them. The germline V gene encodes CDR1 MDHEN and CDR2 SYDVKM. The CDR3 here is CARPKQWRLIIYEQYF. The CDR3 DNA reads TGTGCCCGCCCCAAACAGTGGAGGCTGATTATCTACGAGCAGTACTTC.

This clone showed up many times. This CDR3 reads CATSLDLHKSGDTQYF. CDR3 bases: TGTGCCACCAGCCTAGACCTTCACAAGAGCGGAGATACGCAGTATTTT. The chain has TRBV15 and TRBJ2-3, with D perhaps TRBD2 (5 bases). The V end lost 5 bases, the J end lost 5 bases, and 20 bases lay between the germline ends. This CDR3 has 16 residues. Germline V lookup: CDR1 LNHNV, CDR2 YYDKDF (reference sequence).

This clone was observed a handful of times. CDR3 amino acids: CASRDGDRLNTISGYTF. The CDR3 bases are TGTGCCAGCAGAGACGGGGACAGGCTGAACACAATCAGTGGCTACACCTTC. The chain uses TRBV28 and TRBJ1-2, with TRBD1 matching over 8 bases. This CDR3 spans 17 amino acids. After removal of 6 bases from V and 7 bases from J, the junction contained 19 bases not matched to a gene. Germline lookup yields CDR1 MDHEN and CDR2 SYDVKM.